These T cell receptor beta chains were read from a single sample in a study of blood T cells in healthy people across ages. Each CDR3 protein gets one entry after TCRdb re-called the 5' RACE reads with MiXCR. The sample contains roughly 800,000 distinct CDR3 sequences, 25% of which appear only once. This same sample was also taken into another study, of T cells of mothers and their children.

Sequenced: blood. The source is a boy aged 10-17 years in good health. The CDR3 runs from the conserved cysteine through the conserved F or W. The order of the fields is D gene, clone size, J gene, V gene, CDR3 DNA, CDR3 protein. D genes are given only for firm matches. Clone size is stated in some rows and not others, as once, few, many or a class when expanded.

.	.	TRBJ1-1	TRBV29-1	TGCAGCGCAGAGCCTGTAGGTCCTGAAGCTTTCTTT	CSAEPVGPEAFF
TRBD1	few	TRBJ2-5	TRBV3-1	TGTGCCAGCAGCCAGCCGTTCCGGGACAGGGGAGAGACCCAGTACTTC	CASSQPFRDRGETQYF
.	.	TRBJ1-1	TRBV7-6	TGTGCCAGCAGCCGCCTGGGGGCTGGCACTGAAGCTTTCTTT	CASSRLGAGTEAFF
.	few	TRBJ1-6	TRBV5-1	TGCGCCAGCAGCTCCTCCGGGACTACGAATTCACCCCTCCACTTT	CASSSSGTTNSPLHF
.	.	TRBJ2-7	TRBV29-1	TGCAGCGTTGGCGGCAGGAGCTCCTACGAGCAGTACTTC	CSVGGRSSYEQYF
.	few	TRBJ1-5	TRBV7-2	TGTGCCAGCAGCTCCGACTTTTATCAGCCCCAGCATTTT	CASSSDFYQPQHF
.	.	TRBJ2-5	TRBV10-3	TGTGCCATCAGCGCGGACCCCCAAGAGACCCAGTACTTC	CAISADPQETQYF
.	few	TRBJ2-7	TRBV14	TGTGCCAGCAGATATAAGACAGATTCCTACGAGCAGTACTTC	CASRYKTDSYEQYF
.	few	TRBJ2-2	TRBV7-9	TGTGCCAGCAGCGGAAAGACCGGACTCCAGGTCACCGGGGAGCTGTTTTTT	CASSGKTGLQVTGELFF
.	few	TRBJ2-7	TRBV7-8	TGTGCCAGCAGCAGCTACGTCGGTACAGCGAGCTACGAGCAGTACTTC	CASSSYVGTASYEQYF
.	few	TRBJ1-4	TRBV4-1	TGCGCCAGCAGCCAAGATCATCCGGGGGCTAATGAAAAACTGTTTTTT	CASSQDHPGANEKLFF
.	.	TRBJ2-4	TRBV27	TGTGCCAGCAGTGGGGGACTCCCTGGGGACATTCAGTACTTC	CASSGGLPGDIQYF
.	.	TRBJ2-1	TRBV7-2	TGTGCCAGCAGCCCCCCGGGACTCTACAATGAGCAGTTCTTC	CASSPPGLYNEQFF
.	few	TRBJ2-7	TRBV6-1	TGTGCCAGCCGCCCCTCTAGGGGCCTTTCCTCCTACGAGCAGTACTTC	CASRPSRGLSSYEQYF
.	few	TRBJ2-4	TRBV9	TGTGCCAGCAGCACCACGACAGGAGGACGAAACATTCAGTACTTC	CASSTTTGGRNIQYF
.	.	TRBJ2-7	TRBV12-3/TRBV12-4	TGTGCCAGCAGTGTAGCGATGGCACTGGCGGACGAGCAGTACTTC	CASSVAMALADEQYF
.	few	TRBJ2-5	TRBV4-1	TGCGCCAGCAGCCTACCGACTGCCCAAGAGACCCAGTACTTC	CASSLPTAQETQYF
TRBD1	.	TRBJ2-7	TRBV12-3/TRBV12-4	TGTGCCAGCAGTTTAACCTCGGGACAGCTTCACTACGAGCAGTACTTC	CASSLTSGQLHYEQYF
.	.	TRBJ2-1	TRBV28	TGTGCCAGCACCCGGAGAATAGGGAATGAGCAGTTCTTC	CASTRRIGNEQFF
.	few	TRBJ2-5	TRBV6-5	TGTGCCACCAGGACTGAGGAGACCCAGTACTTC	CATRTEETQYF
TRBD2	.	TRBJ2-3	TRBV20-1	TGCAGTGCTAGTGGGACTAGCGGCCGCACAGATACGCAGTATTTT	CSASGTSGRTDTQYF
.	.	TRBJ2-1	TRBV29-1	TGCAGCGCCGGAAAGAAGGGTTTCTCCCACAATGAGCAGTTCTTC	CSAGKKGFSHNEQFF
.	.	TRBJ2-3	TRBV5-1	TGCGCCAGCAGCTTACAGGAAATTCGCACAGATACGCAGTATTTT	CASSLQEIRTDTQYF
.	many	TRBJ2-5	TRBV18	TGTGCCAGCTCACCACGACAGCAAGAGACCCAGTACTTC	CASSPRQQETQYF
TRBD2	.	TRBJ2-1	TRBV10-3	TGTGCCACCAGTGAAAGACTAGCGGGGAACAATGAGCAGTTCTTC	CATSERLAGNNEQFF
.	.	TRBJ1-3	TRBV29-1	TGCAGCGTTGTTACGGAGATCTCTGGAAACACCATATATTTT	CSVVTEISGNTIYF
.	few	TRBJ1-5	TRBV6-5	TGTGCCAGCAGTTACCCACGGGGCAATCAGCCCCAGCATTTT	CASSYPRGNQPQHF
.	.	TRBJ1-5	TRBV28	TGTGCCAGCAGTCAACCGGGGCTAGGCAATCAGCCCCAGCATTTT	CASSQPGLGNQPQHF
.	few	TRBJ1-3	TRBV19	TGTGCCAGTAGTCTCTATCAGTCCAGCTCTGGAAACACCATATATTTT	CASSLYQSSSGNTIYF
TRBD1	.	TRBJ1-1	TRBV3-1	TGTGCCAGCAGCCCCCGACAGGGTAGGGACACTGAAGCTTTCTTT	CASSPRQGRDTEAFF
.	.	TRBJ2-2	TRBV5-1	TGCGCCAGCAGCTTGGCCCTAGCGAGAGTCACCGGGGAGCTGTTTTTT	CASSLALARVTGELFF
.	few	TRBJ2-7	TRBV27	TGTGCCAGCAGTCTGGGACAAGCCTTCGAGGAGCAGTACTTC	CASSLGQAFEEQYF
.	few	TRBJ2-7	TRBV29-1	TGCAGCGTTCTCAGTTTCAATGGGGGCCAGTACGAGCAGTACTTC	CSVLSFNGGQYEQYF
TRBD1	few	TRBJ1-4	TRBV2	TGTGCCAGCAGACAAGGGACAGGGAGTAATGAAAAACTGTTTTTT	CASRQGTGSNEKLFF
.	.	TRBJ2-5	TRBV20-1	TGCAGTGCTAGAGAGAACCGGGACTACCAAGAGACCCAGTACTTC	CSARENRDYQETQYF
.	.	TRBJ2-1	TRBV29-1	TGCAGCGTTGAATCTGAGCAGTTCTTC	CSVESEQFF
.	.	TRBJ2-7	TRBV9	TGTGCCAGCAGCGTAGACATGGGGTACGAGCAGTACTTC	CASSVDMGYEQYF
.	few	TRBJ2-5	TRBV29-1	TGCAGCGTACGTCCGGGGGCCGGAGAGACCCAGTACTTC	CSVRPGAGETQYF
TRBD2	few	TRBJ2-2	TRBV4-2	TGTGCCAGCAGCCAAGATTGGAGCGGGGGGCAGTCCGGGGAGCTGTTTTTT	CASSQDWSGGQSGELFF
TRBD2	.	TRBJ2-3	TRBV20-1	TGCACCGTCGACGCCGGGACTAGCGGGGTTGCTAGCACAGATACGCAGTATTTT	CTVDAGTSGVASTDTQYF
.	.	TRBJ2-7	TRBV20-1	TGCAGTGCAGAACTGGGGCCAAGGGAGCAGTACTTC	CSAELGPREQYF
.	few	TRBJ1-2	TRBV29-1	TGCAGCGTTGTAGCAGATGAAGGCTACACCTTC	CSVVADEGYTF
.	few	TRBJ2-7	TRBV20-1	TGCAGTGCTAGACCTCCGGGACTTCCTTTATTGGAACAGTACTTC	CSARPPGLPLLEQYF
TRBD2	.	TRBJ2-5	TRBV4-1	TGCGCCAGCAGCCCAGAGTGGCGGGGGCAAGAGACCCAGTACTTC	CASSPEWRGQETQYF
TRBD1	few	TRBJ2-3	TRBV7-7	TGTGCTAGCAGTTTAGGACAGGGAAATCCAGATACGCAGTATTTT	CASSLGQGNPDTQYF
.	.	TRBJ1-1	TRBV20-1	TGCAGTGCTGAGGTTGTGAAAAACACTGAAGCTTTCTTT	CSAEVVKNTEAFF
TRBD1	.	TRBJ1-2	TRBV7-9	TGTGCCAGCAGCTTAGCCGAACAGGGGGCGCAGGGCTACACCTTC	CASSLAEQGAQGYTF
TRBD1	many	TRBJ1-2	TRBV5-5	TGTGCCAGCAGCCTGCCCGGGACAGTATATGGCTACACCTTC	CASSLPGTVYGYTF